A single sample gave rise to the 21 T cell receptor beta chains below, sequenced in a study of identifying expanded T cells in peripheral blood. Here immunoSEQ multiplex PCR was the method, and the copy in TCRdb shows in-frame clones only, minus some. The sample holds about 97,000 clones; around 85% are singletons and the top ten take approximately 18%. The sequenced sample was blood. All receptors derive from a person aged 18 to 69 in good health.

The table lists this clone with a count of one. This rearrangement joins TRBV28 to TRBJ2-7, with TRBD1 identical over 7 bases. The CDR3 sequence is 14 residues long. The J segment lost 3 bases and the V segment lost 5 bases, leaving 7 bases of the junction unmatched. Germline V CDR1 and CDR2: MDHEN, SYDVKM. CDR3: CASSPGQEVYEQYF. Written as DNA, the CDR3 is TGTGCCAGCAGTCCCGGACAGGAGGTCTACGAGCAGTACTTC.

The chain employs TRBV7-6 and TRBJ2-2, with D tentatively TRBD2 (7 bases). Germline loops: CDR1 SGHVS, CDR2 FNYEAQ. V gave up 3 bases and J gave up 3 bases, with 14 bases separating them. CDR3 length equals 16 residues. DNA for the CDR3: TGTGCCAGCAGCTTGGGGGGCGGGAGATACACCGGGGAGCTGTTTTTT. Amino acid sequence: CASSLGGGRYTGELFF. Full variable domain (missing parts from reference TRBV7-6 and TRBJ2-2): GAGVSQSPRYKVTKRGQDVALRCDPISGHVSLYWYRQALGQGPEFLTYFNYEAQQDKSGLPNDRFSAERPEGSISTLTIQRTEQRDSAMYRCASSLGGGRYTGELFFGEGSRLTVL.

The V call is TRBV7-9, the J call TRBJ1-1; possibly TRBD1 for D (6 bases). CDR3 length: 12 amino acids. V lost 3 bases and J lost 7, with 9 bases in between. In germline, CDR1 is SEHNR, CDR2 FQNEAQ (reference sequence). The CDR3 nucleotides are TGTGCCAGCAGCTTTACAGGGATTGAAGCTTTCTTT. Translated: CASSFTGIEAFF. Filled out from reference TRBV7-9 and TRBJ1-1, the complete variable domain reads DTGVSQNPRHKITKRGQNVTFRCDPISEHNRLYWYRQTLGQGPEFLTYFQNEAQLEKSRLLSDRFSAERPKGSFSTLEIQRTEQGDSAMYLCASSFTGIEAFFGQGTRLTVV.

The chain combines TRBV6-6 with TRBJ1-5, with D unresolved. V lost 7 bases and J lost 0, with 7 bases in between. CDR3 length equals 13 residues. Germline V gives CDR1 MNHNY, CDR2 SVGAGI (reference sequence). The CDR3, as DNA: TGTGCCAGCACTTTCTTTAGCAATCAGCCCCAGCATTTT. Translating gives CASTFFSNQPQHF.

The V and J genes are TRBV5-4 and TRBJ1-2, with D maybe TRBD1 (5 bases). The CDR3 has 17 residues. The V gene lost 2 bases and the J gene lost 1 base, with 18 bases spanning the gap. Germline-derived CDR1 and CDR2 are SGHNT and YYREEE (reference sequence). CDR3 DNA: TGTGCCAGCAGCTTATCCCAGGGTGGCCTTGATAACTATGGCTACACCTTC. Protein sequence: CASSLSQGGLDNYGYTF.

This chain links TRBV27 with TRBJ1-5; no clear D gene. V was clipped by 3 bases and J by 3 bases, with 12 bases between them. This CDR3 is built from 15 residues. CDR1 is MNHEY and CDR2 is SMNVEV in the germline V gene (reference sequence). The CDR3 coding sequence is TGTGCCAGCAGTTTTGCTGGTTCCCCCAATCAGCCCCAGCATTTT. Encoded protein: CASSFAGSPNQPQHF.

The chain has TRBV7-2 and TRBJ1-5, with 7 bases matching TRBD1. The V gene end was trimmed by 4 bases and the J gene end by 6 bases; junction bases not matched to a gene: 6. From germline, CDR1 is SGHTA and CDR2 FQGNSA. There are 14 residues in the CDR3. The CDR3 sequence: CASSSPDRAQPQHF. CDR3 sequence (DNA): TGTGCCAGCAGCTCCCCAGACAGGGCTCAGCCCCAGCATTTT.

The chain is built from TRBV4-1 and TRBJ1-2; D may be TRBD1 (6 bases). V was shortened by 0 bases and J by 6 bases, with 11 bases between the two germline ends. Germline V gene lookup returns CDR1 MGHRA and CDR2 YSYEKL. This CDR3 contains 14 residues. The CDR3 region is CASSQDEQGHGYTF. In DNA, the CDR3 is TGCGCCAGCAGCCAAGATGAACAGGGCCATGGCTACACCTTC.

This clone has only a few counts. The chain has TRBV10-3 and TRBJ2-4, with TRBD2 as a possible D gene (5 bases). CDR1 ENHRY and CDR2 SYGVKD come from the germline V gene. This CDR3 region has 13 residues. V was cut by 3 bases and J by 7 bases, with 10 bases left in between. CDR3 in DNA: TGTGCCATCAGTGATGGACTCGTCAACATTCAGTACTTC. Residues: CAISDGLVNIQYF.

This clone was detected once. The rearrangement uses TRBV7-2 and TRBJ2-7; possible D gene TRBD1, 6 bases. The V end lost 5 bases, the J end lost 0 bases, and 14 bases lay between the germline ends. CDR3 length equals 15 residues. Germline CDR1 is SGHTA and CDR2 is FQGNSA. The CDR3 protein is CASSPTGLSSYEQYF. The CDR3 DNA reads TGTGCCAGCAGCCCGACAGGCCTAAGCTCCTACGAGCAGTACTTC. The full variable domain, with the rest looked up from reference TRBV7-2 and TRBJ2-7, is GAGVSQSPSNKVTEKGKDVELRCDPISGHTALYWYRQSLGQGLEFLIYFQGNSAPDKSGLPSDRFSAERTGGSVSTLTIQRTQQEDSAVYLCASSPTGLSSYEQYFGPGTRLTVT.

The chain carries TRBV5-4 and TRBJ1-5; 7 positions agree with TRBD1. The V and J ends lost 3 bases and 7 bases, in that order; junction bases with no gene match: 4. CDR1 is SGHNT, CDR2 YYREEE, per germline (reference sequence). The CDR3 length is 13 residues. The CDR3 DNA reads TGTGCCAGCAGCTCGGGACAGCTGCAGCCCCAGCATTTT. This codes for CASSSGQLQPQHF.

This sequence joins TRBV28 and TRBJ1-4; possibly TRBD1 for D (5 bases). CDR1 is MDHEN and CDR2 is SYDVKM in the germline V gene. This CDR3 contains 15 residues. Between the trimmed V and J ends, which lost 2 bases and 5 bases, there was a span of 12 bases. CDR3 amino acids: CASSLHGTRNEKLFF. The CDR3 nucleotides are TGTGCCAGCAGTTTACACGGGACGAGGAATGAAAAACTGTTTTTT.

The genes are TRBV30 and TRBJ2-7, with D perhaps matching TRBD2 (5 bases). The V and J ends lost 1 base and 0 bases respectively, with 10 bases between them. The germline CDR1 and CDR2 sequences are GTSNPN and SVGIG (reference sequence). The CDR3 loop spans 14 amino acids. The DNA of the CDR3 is TGTGCCTGGAGTGAGGAGGCCTCCTCCTACGAGCAGTACTTC. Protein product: CAWSEEASSYEQYF.

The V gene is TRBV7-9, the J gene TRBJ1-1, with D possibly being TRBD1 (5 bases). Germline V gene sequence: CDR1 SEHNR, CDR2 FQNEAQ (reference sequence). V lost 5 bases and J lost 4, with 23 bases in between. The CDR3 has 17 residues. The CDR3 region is CASSPHIGVRESTEAFF. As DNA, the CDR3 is TGTGCCAGCAGCCCACACATTGGGGTCAGGGAGAGCACTGAAGCTTTCTTT.

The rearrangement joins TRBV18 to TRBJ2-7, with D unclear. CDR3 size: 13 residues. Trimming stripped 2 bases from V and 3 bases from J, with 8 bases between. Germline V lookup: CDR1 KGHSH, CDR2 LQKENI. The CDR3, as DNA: TGTGCCAGCTCACCAAGTCAGAGCTACGAGCAGTACTTC. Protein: CASSPSQSYEQYF.

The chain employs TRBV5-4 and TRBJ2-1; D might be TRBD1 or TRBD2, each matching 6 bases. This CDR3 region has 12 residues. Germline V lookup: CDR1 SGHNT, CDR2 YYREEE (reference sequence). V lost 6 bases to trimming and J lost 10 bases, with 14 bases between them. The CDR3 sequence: CASTERGDEQFF. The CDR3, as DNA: TGTGCCAGCACCGAGAGGGGGGACGAGCAGTTCTTC.

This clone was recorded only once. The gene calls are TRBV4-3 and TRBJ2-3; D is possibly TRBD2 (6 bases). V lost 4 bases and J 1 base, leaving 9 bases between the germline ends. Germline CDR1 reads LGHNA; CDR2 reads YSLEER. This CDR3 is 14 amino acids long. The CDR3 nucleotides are TGCGCCAGCAGCCGGGAGGCGGGCACAGATACGCAGTATTTT. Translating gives CASSREAGTDTQYF.

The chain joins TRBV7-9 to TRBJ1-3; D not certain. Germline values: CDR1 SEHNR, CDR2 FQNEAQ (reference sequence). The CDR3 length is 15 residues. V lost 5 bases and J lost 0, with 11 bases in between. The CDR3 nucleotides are TGTGCCAGCAGCACGCAGCCTCCCTCTGGAAACACCATATATTTT. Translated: CASSTQPPSGNTIYF.

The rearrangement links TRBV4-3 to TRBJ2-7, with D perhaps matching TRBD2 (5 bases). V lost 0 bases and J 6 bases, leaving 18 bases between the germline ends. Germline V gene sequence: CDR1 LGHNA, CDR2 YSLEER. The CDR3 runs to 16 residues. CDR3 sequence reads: CASSQDKLGIRGEQYF. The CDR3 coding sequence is TGCGCCAGCAGCCAAGATAAGTTGGGGATTCGGGGCGAGCAGTACTTC.

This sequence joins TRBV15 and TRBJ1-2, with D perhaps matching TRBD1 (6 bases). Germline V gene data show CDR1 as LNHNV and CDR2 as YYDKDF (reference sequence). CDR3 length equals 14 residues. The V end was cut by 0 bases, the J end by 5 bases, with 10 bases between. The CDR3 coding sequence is TGTGCCACCAGCAGAGACCTTACAGGGTATGGCTACACCTTC. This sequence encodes CATSRDLTGYGYTF.

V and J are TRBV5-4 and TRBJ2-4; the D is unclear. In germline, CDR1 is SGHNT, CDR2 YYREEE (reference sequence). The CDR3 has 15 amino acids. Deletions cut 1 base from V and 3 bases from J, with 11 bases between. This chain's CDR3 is CASSLWASDKNIQYF. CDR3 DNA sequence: TGTGCCAGCAGCTTGTGGGCGAGTGACAAAAACATTCAGTACTTC.